Presented here are 28 T cell receptor beta chains from one specimen sequenced in a study of a mutant IDH1 vaccine in newly diagnosed glioma. Specified time point: week 47, end of study. It was 300 ug of mutant IDH1 20-mer peptide that made up each vaccine dose, given with topical imiquimod. Only in-frame clones appear in the TCRdb table, and some are missing; sequencing was by immunoSEQ multiplex PCR. The sample includes approximately 56,000 clones, 60% to 80% of them seen just once. Their target antigens are unknown. The sample consisted of PBMCs, taken from a glioma patient whose treatment included an IDH1 peptide vaccine. Receptor source: a man aged 45-65 years with glioma.

The chain employs TRBV2 and TRBJ2-5; no firm D call. Trimming took off 3 bases at V and 5 bases at J, with 10 bases between the two ends. The CDR3 runs to 13 residues. Germline assignment: CDR1 SNHLY and CDR2 FYNNEI. The CDR3 protein is CASSDMLGETQYF. DNA for the CDR3: TGTGCCAGCAGTGATATGCTTGGGGAGACCCAGTACTTC.

J is TRBJ1-6 and V is TRBV6-6; 9 bases fit TRBD1. V shed 4 bases and J 7 bases; nucleotides not matched to a gene: 5. Germline assignment: CDR1 MNHNY and CDR2 SVGAGI (reference sequence). The CDR3 length is 15 residues. This CDR3 is CASSSRGQGNSPLHF. In nucleotides, the CDR3 is TGTGCCAGCAGTTCGCGGGGACAGGGAAATTCACCCCTCCACTTT.

The chain links TRBV7-2 to TRBJ1-4, with D unclear. From germline, CDR1 is SGHTA and CDR2 FQGNSA. The CDR3 spans 12 residues. V lost 6 bases and J lost 6, with 8 bases in between. CDR3 loop: CASRQRDEKLFF. Written as DNA, the CDR3 is TGTGCCAGCAGACAGAGGGATGAAAAACTGTTTTTT.

The V call is TRBV9, the J call TRBJ2-3, with 13 nucleotides matching TRBD2. The germline V gene has CDR1 SGDLS and CDR2 YYNGEE. CDR3 length: 16 residues. The V and J ends lost 0 bases and 4 bases, in that order; junction bases with no gene match: 2. The CDR3 loop reads CASSVGTSGGADTQYF. CDR3 bases: TGTGCCAGCAGCGTAGGGACTAGCGGGGGCGCAGATACGCAGTATTTT.

The chain uses TRBV4-2 and TRBJ2-7, with D tentatively TRBD1 (6 bases). This CDR3 contains 16 residues. V was pared by 0 bases and J by 1 base, with 13 bases between. The V gene's germline CDR1 is LGHNA and CDR2 YNFKEQ. CDR3 region: CASSQDPGQSSYEQYF. For the CDR3, the DNA is TGTGCCAGCAGCCAAGACCCCGGACAGTCATCCTACGAGCAGTACTTC.

V gene TRBV25-1 combines with J gene TRBJ2-7; 8 bases map to TRBD2. The length of the CDR3 is 14 residues. Germline CDR1 reads MGHDK; CDR2 reads SYGVNS. V gave up 6 bases and J gave up 5 bases; unmatched junction bases: 9. In DNA, the CDR3 is TGTGCCAGCAGGGGGGAGCGGGGGTTCAACGAGCAGTACTTC. It specifies CASRGERGFNEQYF.

V and J are TRBV29-1 and TRBJ2-7, with D perhaps being TRBD1 or TRBD2 (5 bases each). Trimming removed 4 bases at V and 6 bases at J, with 16 bases between. The CDR3 is 13 amino acids. The germline V gene has CDR1 SQVTM and CDR2 ANQGSEA. The CDR3 here is CSVGPRGEGEQYF. CDR3 DNA sequence: TGCAGCGTTGGCCCTCGGGGCGAGGGCGAGCAGTACTTC.

The CDR3, as DNA: TGTGCCAGCAGTTTATCCAGGGGCAATGAGCAGTTCTTC. The encoded protein is CASSLSRGNEQFF. The rearrangement links TRBV27 to TRBJ2-1; a possible D gene is TRBD1 (6 bases). The CDR3 spans 13 residues. V was cut by 0 bases and J by 6 bases, with 6 bases left in between. The germline gives CDR1 MNHEY, CDR2 SMNVEV (reference sequence).

This sequence joins TRBV7-2 and TRBJ1-1; D is unclear. Trimming stripped 1 base from V and 0 bases from J, with 9 bases between. CDR3 length: 15 residues. Germline V gene sequence: CDR1 SGHTA, CDR2 FQGNSA. CDR3 sequence (DNA): TGTGCCAGCAGCTTAGTTTGGAGAGTGAACACTGAAGCTTTCTTT. Translating it yields CASSLVWRVNTEAFF.

This clone was observed a handful of times. The chain carries TRBV27 and TRBJ1-1; no reliable D call. V lost 8 bases and J lost 6, with 10 bases in between. CDR3 length: 11 residues. Germline values: CDR1 MNHEY, CDR2 SMNVEV (reference sequence). The CDR3 nucleotides are TGTGCCAGCGGGATTGGGGCTGAAGCTTTCTTT. This gives the protein CASGIGAEAFF.

This clone was detected only once. V gene TRBV10-3 combines with J gene TRBJ2-7, with D tentatively TRBD1 (6 bases). The CDR3 contains 14 residues. Trimming took off 8 bases at V and 3 bases at J, with 17 bases between the two ends. CDR1 is ENHRY, CDR2 SYGVKD, per germline. The CDR3 here is CAISDPTGIYEQYF. For the CDR3, the DNA is TGTGCCATCTCTGACCCTACAGGGATCTACGAGCAGTACTTC.

V and J are TRBV27 and TRBJ2-7; TRBD1 agrees at 8 bases. J lost 3 bases, V lost 6 bases, and 7 bases had no gene match. Germline V gene data show CDR1 as MNHEY and CDR2 as SMNVEV (reference sequence). CDR3 length: 14 amino acids. This chain's CDR3 is CASSRLGQGYEQYF. DNA for the CDR3: TGTGCCAGCAGCCGTTTAGGACAGGGCTACGAGCAGTACTTC.

This clone came up once. Other DNA sequences in this sample translate to the same CDR3. The chain employs TRBV19 and TRBJ1-5; tentatively, D is TRBD1 (6 bases). The CDR3 length is 15 residues. Germline V gene data show CDR1 as LNHDA and CDR2 as SQIVND (reference sequence). Deletions cut 1 base from V and 4 bases from J, with 11 bases between. The CDR3 loop is CASSIVAGENQPQHF. CDR3 DNA sequence: TGTGCCAGTAGTATAGTGGCAGGGGAAAATCAGCCCCAGCATTTT.

The genes are TRBV29-1 and TRBJ1-2, with D unresolved. Trimming cost V 4 bases and J 2 bases, with 8 bases left between them. This CDR3 has 12 amino acids. Germline CDR1 is SQVTM and CDR2 is ANQGSEA. The CDR3 is CSVATQNYGYTF. DNA of the CDR3: TGCAGCGTTGCCACACAGAACTATGGCTACACCTTC.

The rearrangement uses TRBV30 and TRBJ2-7; D is ambiguous. V lost 7 bases and J 3 bases, leaving 10 bases between the germline ends. The CDR3 length is 11 residues. Germline V gives CDR1 GTSNPN, CDR2 SVGIG (reference sequence). CDR3: CAYTENYEQYF. CDR3 nucleotide sequence: TGTGCCTACACAGAGAACTACGAGCAGTACTTC.

This clone was seen more than once but under ten times. The chain couples TRBV30 to TRBJ1-1; D is unclear. The CDR3 covers 13 residues. Trimming pared 8 bases from V and 1 base from J, leaving 14 bases between. Germline CDR1 GTSNPN, CDR2 SVGIG (reference sequence). The CDR3 sequence is CAGLRGSNTEAFF. The CDR3 DNA reads TGTGCCGGCCTTCGGGGATCGAACACTGAAGCTTTCTTT.

The chain carries TRBV5-4 and TRBJ1-6; perhaps TRBD1 as D (5 bases). CDR3 length equals 15 residues. V shed 0 bases and J shed 3 bases, with 7 bases lying between them. Looked up from germline, CDR1 is SGHNT and CDR2 is YYREEE (reference sequence). The CDR3 bases are TGTGCCAGCAGCTTGGGAGGGGTCTATAATTCACCCCTCCACTTT. Protein: CASSLGGVYNSPLHF. Supplemented by reference TRBV5-4 and TRBJ1-6, the full variable domain reads ETGVTQSPTHLIKTRGQQVTLRCSSQSGHNTVSWYQQALGQGPQFIFQYYREEENGRGNFPPRFSGLQFPNYSSELNVNALELDDSALYLCASSLGGVYNSPLHFGNGTRLTVT.

The chain joins TRBV10-1 to TRBJ1-1; TRBD1 is a possible D gene (6 bases). CDR1 and CDR2 from the germline V gene are WNHNN and SYGVQD (reference sequence). Trimming removed 6 bases from V and 0 bases from J, with 8 bases in between. The CDR3 runs to 13 residues. CDR3 DNA sequence: TGCGCCAGCAGGGGGACATTGAACACTGAAGCTTTCTTT. Translation gives CASRGTLNTEAFF.

With regard to this clone: As the CDR3 is not closed by the conserved phenylalanine or tryptophan, this likely results from a read error. The genes are TRBV14 and TRBJ2-7, with D perhaps matching TRBD1 (5 bases). The ends were cut back, 4 bases at V and 0 bases at J, with 13 bases in the middle. This CDR3 region has 15 residues. Germline V gene data show CDR1 as SGHDN and CDR2 as FVKESK. In DNA, the CDR3 is TGTGCCAGCAGCCGAAGCTCGGACATCTCCTACGAGCAGTACTTG. Translation gives CASSRSSDISYEQYL.

The chain uses TRBV30 and TRBJ2-7; no reliable D call. CDR1 is GTSNPN, CDR2 SVGIG, per germline (reference sequence). V was clipped by 0 bases and J by 4 bases, with 7 bases between them. This CDR3 comprises 12 residues. The CDR3 DNA sequence: TGTGCCTGGAGTGTTGGCCTGTACGAGCAGTACTTC. It encodes CAWSVGLYEQYF.

CDR3 DNA: TGTGCCAGCACCACGGGGGACGACAATGAGCAGTTCTTC. Translation: CASTTGDDNEQFF. The V call is TRBV6-6, the J call TRBJ2-1; possibly TRBD2 for D (6 bases). Trimming shortened V by 7 bases and J by 5 bases, and 12 bases separated the two germline ends. Per germline, CDR1 MNHNY and CDR2 SVGAGI (reference sequence). The length of the CDR3 is 13 residues.

This clone was detected a few times. CDR3 sequence reads: CASSLFAGAGNTIYF. The CDR3 DNA reads as TGCGCCAGCAGCTTGTTCGCGGGGGCTGGAAACACCATATATTTT. This chain uses TRBV5-1 with TRBJ1-3; D is perhaps TRBD1 (5 bases). Per the germline V gene, CDR1 is SGHRS and CDR2 is YFSETQ. The ends were cut back, 1 base at V and 2 bases at J, with 10 bases in the middle. CDR3 size: 15 residues.

A few counts support this clone. V gene TRBV29-1 combines with J gene TRBJ1-2; TRBD1 matches at 10 bases. This CDR3 spans 14 amino acids. Trimming at V came to 2 bases and at J to 7 bases, leaving 7 bases not matched to a gene. Germline loops: CDR1 SQVTM, CDR2 ANQGSEA. The CDR3 loop reads CSVELGQGRGGYTF. CDR3 in DNA: TGCAGCGTTGAATTGGGACAGGGGAGGGGTGGCTACACCTTC. The full variable domain, in which reference TRBV29-1 and TRBJ1-2 provide the parts outside the CDR3, is SAVISQKPSRDICQRGTSLTIQCQVDSQVTMMFWYRQQPGQSLTLIATANQGSEATYESGFVIDKFPISRPNLTFSTLTVSNMSPEDSSIYLCSVELGQGRGGYTFGSGTRLTVV.

This chain uses TRBV7-9 with TRBJ1-1, with 7 bases lining up with TRBD1. Trimming removed 5 bases from V and 8 bases from J; junction bases left unmatched: 5. CDR1 is SEHNR and CDR2 is FQNEAQ in the germline V gene (reference sequence). The CDR3 covers 12 residues. DNA for the CDR3: TGTGCCAGCAGCCCGACAGGGAGCGAAGCTTTCTTT. This translates into CASSPTGSEAFF.

This clone was counted a few times. In DNA, the CDR3 is TGTGCCAGCAGCCAGCGGACAGTGCCCAATGAGCAGTTCTTC. This codes for CASSQRTVPNEQFF. The rearrangement links TRBV14 to TRBJ2-1; D perhaps matches TRBD1 (6 bases). CDR3 length: 14 amino acids. Germline V gene data show CDR1 as SGHDN and CDR2 as FVKESK. V was shortened by 3 bases and J by 6 bases, with 12 bases between the two germline ends.

V gene TRBV5-1 combines with J gene TRBJ1-2; D is unresolved. The V gene's germline CDR1 is SGHRS and CDR2 YFSETQ. V was pared by 4 bases and J by 10 bases, with 23 bases between. CDR3 length: 15 amino acids. The CDR3 loop reads CASSPTPGGGEPYTF. The CDR3 DNA reads TGCGCCAGCAGCCCCACCCCCGGTGGCGGGGAACCCTACACCTTC.

This clone has a single count. This chain uses TRBV15 with TRBJ2-7; D gene unclear. V gave up 2 bases and J gave up 0 bases, with 5 bases separating them. The CDR3 runs 13 residues. In germline, CDR1 is LNHNV, CDR2 YYDKDF (reference sequence). The CDR3 DNA follows: TGTGCCACCAGCAGACCTAACTCCTACGAGCAGTACTTC. It codes for CATSRPNSYEQYF.

This clone was seen more than once but under ten times. The rearrangement uses TRBV6-5 and TRBJ2-3; D possibly corresponds to TRBD2 (5 bases). Germline V lookup: CDR1 MNHEY, CDR2 SVGAGI. Trimming took off 5 bases at V and 8 bases at J, with 17 bases between the two ends. The CDR3 is 14 amino acids. The CDR3 DNA reads TGTGCCAGCAGTGAGGGTTTGGAGACTTCTACGCAGTATTTT. It specifies CASSEGLETSTQYF.